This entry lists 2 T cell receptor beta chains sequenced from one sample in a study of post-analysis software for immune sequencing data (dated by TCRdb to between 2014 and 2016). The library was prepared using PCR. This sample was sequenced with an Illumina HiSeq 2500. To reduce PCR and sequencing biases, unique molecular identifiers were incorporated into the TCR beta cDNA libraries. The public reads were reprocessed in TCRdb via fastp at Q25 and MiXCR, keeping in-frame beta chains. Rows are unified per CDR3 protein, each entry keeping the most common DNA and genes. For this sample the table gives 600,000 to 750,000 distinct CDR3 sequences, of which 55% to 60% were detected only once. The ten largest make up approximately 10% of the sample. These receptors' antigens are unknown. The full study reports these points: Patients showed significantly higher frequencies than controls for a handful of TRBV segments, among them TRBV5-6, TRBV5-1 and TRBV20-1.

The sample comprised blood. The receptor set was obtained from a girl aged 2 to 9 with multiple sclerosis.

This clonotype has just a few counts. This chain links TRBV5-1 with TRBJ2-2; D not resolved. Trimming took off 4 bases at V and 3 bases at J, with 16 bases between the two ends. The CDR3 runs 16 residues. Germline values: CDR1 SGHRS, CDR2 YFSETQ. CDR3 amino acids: CASSRTPGADTGELFF. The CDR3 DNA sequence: TGCGCCAGCAGCCGTACCCCAGGTGCGGACACCGGGGAGCTGTTTTTT.

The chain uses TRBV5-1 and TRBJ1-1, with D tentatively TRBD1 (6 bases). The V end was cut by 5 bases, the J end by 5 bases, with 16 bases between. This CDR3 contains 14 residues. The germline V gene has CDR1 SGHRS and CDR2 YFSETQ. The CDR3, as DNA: TGCGCCAGCAGAATACAGGGAAGCGGAACTGAAGCTTTCTTT. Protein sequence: CASRIQGSGTEAFF. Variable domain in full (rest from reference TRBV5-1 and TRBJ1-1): KAGVTQTPRYLIKTRGQQVTLSCSPISGHRSVSWYQQTPGQGLQFLFEYFSETQRNKGNFPGRFSGRQFSNSRSEMNVSTLELGDSALYLCASRIQGSGTEAFFGQGTRLTVV.